This paragraph reports one TCR beta chain. The antigen remains undetermined. No conserved phenylalanine or tryptophan is present at the end of the CDR3, so a read error is the likely explanation. This sample was taken from a study of cytomegalovirus exposure and HLA in healthy donors. Study-level points and caveats: One variant, a missense change in DCLRE1C, was linked in a later analysis to TCR beta V- and J-gene trimming.

Researchers ran the PCR with 60 Vbeta and 13 Jbeta primers. Using immunoSEQ multiplex PCR, the repertoire was profiled, and TCRdb retains in-frame clones only, with some absent. This sample carries 69,000 or so clones, about 74% of them seen once, and the ten largest clones take around 10%. The CDR3 has 14 amino acids. Germline CDR1 and CDR2: ENHRY and SYGVKD. With V trimmed by 10 bases and J by 1 base, 9 bases remained unmatched. This receptor was taken from a woman aged 60-75 years in good health and CMV-seropositive. Sequences were obtained from PBMCs. J is TRBJ1-1 and V is TRBV10-3; 7 bases agree with TRBD1. CDR3 region: CATRSGQSNTEAFV. The CDR3 DNA is TGTGCCACCCGATCGGGACAGTCGAACACTGAAGCTTTCGTT.